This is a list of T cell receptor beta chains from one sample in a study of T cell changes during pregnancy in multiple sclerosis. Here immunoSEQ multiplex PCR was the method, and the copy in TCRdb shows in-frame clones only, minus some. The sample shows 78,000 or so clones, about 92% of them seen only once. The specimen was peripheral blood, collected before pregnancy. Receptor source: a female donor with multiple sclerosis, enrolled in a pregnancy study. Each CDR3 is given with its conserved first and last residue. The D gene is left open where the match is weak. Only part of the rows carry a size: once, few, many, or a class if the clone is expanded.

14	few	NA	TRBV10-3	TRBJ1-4	TGTGCCAGTTCCCTAGGGGCCGGTAATGAAAAACTGTTTTTT	CASSLGAGNEKLFF
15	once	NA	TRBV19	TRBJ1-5	TGTGCCAGTACCTTGACAGCATATAGCAATCAGCCCCAGCATTTT	CASTLTAYSNQPQHF
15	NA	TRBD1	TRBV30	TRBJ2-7	TGTGCCTGGAGTGTGTTCGGGACAGGGACCTACGAGCAGTACTTC	CAWSVFGTGTYEQYF
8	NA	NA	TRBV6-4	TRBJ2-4	TGTGCCAGCAGTGACGGGCACTTC	CASSDGHF
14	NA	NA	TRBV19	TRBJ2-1	TGTGCCTCGGGACTCCATAATTGGAACAATGAGCAGTTCTTC	CASGLHNWNNEQFF
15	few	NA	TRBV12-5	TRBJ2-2	TGTGCTAGTGGTGAACAGGAGCCTAACACCGGGGAGCTGTTTTTT	CASGEQEPNTGELFF
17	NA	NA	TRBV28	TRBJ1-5	TGTGCCAGCACCGCTAGTACCCGGACAGTGAGCAATCAGCCCCAGCATTTT	CASTASTRTVSNQPQHF
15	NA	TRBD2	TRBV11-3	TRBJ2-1	TGTGCCAGCAGTCCGCTAGCGGGAGCCTACAATGAGCAGTTCTTC	CASSPLAGAYNEQFF
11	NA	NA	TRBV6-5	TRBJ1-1	TGTGCCAGCAGTCACGGGGGTGAAGCTTTCTTT	CASSHGGEAFF
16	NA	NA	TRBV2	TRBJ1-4	TGTGCCAGCAGGTTTGGTGGGGGCCAGTTCGATGAAAAACTGTTTTTT	CASRFGGGQFDEKLFF
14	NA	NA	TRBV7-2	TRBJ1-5	TGTGCCAGCAGCTTAGCGCCCGGGGATCAGCCCCAGCATTTT	CASSLAPGDQPQHF
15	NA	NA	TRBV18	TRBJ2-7	TGTGCCAGCTCACCACCGATGGGGCAGGGGTACGAGCAGTACTTC	CASSPPMGQGYEQYF
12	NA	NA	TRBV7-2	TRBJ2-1	TGTGCCAGCAGCTTAGGGCGCGACCGGGAGTTCTTC	CASSLGRDREFF
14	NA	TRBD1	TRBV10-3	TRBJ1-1	TGTGCCATCAGGGACAGGGTCGTGGGCACTGAAGCTTTCTTT	CAIRDRVVGTEAFF
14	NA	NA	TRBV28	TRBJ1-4	TGTGCCAGCTCCTATAATCCAACTAATGAAAAACTGTTTTTT	CASSYNPTNEKLFF
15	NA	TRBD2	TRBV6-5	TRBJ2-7	TGTGCCAGCAGGGACCCTAGCGGGAGGTTCCTAGAGCAGTACTTC	CASRDPSGRFLEQYF
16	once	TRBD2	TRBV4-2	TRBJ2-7	TGTGCCAGCAGCCAATTTCCCGGGACTAGCGGCTACGAGCAGTACTTC	CASSQFPGTSGYEQYF
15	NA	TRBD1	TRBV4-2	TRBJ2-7	TGTGCCAGCAGTCCCGGGACAGGGGGTTTCTACGAGCAGTACTTC	CASSPGTGGFYEQYF
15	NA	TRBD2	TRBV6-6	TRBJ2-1	TGTGCCAGCAGTTACTCCGCTAGCGGTAACAATGAGCAGTTCTTC	CASSYSASGNNEQFF
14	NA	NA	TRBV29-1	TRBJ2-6	TGCAGCGTCGGGATTTCCGGAGGGGCCAACGTCCTGACTTTC	CSVGISGGANVLTF
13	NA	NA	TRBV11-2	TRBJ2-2	TGTGCCAGCAGCTTAGTTGTCGTCGGGGAGCTGTTTTTT	CASSLVVVGELFF
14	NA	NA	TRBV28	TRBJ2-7	TGTGCCAGCAGTTTATGGATAAAGGGGGACGAGCAGTACTTC	CASSLWIKGDEQYF
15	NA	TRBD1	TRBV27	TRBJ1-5	TGTGCCAGCAGTTCCCAACAGGGGGGCAGTCAGCCCCAGCATTTT	CASSSQQGGSQPQHF
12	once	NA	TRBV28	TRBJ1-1	TGTGCCAGCAGTTTATTATTCACTGAAGCTTTCTTT	CASSLLFTEAFF
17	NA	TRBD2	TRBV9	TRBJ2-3	TGTGCCAGCAGCGAGAACCCCGGGACTAGCGGTTCAGATACGCAGTATTTT	CASSENPGTSGSDTQYF
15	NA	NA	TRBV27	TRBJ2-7	TGTGCCAGCAGTTTCGGCAGGGGCCCTCCCTACGAGCAGTACTTC	CASSFGRGPPYEQYF
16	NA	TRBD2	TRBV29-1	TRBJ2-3	TGCAGCGTTGTAGGGCAGCGGGAGTGGAGCACAGATACGCAGTATTTT	CSVVGQREWSTDTQYF
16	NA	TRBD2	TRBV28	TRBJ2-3	TGTGCCACCGGTACTAGCGGGAGGGGAGGCACAGATACGCAGTATTTT	CATGTSGRGGTDTQYF
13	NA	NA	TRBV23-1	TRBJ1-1	TGCGCCAGCAGTCAATCGGAGCAGGGGGAAGCTTTCTTT	CASSQSEQGEAFF
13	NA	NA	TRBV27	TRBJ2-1	TGTGCCAGCAGTTTTACTAGGCAGAATGAGCAGTTCTTC	CASSFTRQNEQFF
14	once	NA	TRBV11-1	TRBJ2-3	TGTGCCAGCAGCTTAGCGGACAACACAGATACGCAGTATTTT	CASSLADNTDTQYF
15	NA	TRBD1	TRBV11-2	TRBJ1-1	TGTGCCAGCAGCTTCACCTCGACAGGGACGAGTGAAGCTTTCTTT	CASSFTSTGTSEAFF
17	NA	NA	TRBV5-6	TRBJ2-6	TGTGCCAGCAGTCAACTACTGAGTGGGTCTGGGGCCAACGTCCTGACTTTC	CASSQLLSGSGANVLTF
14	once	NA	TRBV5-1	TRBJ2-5	TGCGCCAGCAGCTTGAAGCGGAACGGAGAGACCCAGTACTTC	CASSLKRNGETQYF
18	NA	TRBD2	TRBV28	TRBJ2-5	TGTGCCAGCAGTCCGCGGATTGTGATAGCGGGAGTAATTAAGACCCAGTACTTC	CASSPRIVIAGVIKTQYF
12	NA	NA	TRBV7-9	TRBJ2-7	TGTGCCAGCAGCTCCCCAACCTACGAGCAGTACTTC	CASSSPTYEQYF
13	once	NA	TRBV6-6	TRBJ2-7	TGTGCCAGCAACCCGCCGGGTGGAGGACCGCAGTACTTC	CASNPPGGGPQYF
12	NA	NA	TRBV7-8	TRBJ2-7	TGTGCCAGCAGGCGGACCTCGGGGGAGCAGTACTTC	CASRRTSGEQYF
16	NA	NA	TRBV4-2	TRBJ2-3	TGTGCCAGCAGCCAAGGGAACGACAGATTAACAGATACGCAGTATTTT	CASSQGNDRLTDTQYF
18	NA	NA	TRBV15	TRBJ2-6	TGTGCCACCAGCCGGATGACAGGAGCTAGCTCTGGGGCCAACGTCCTGACTTTC	CATSRMTGASSGANVLTF
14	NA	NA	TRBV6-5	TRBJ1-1	TGTGCCAGCAGTCCAGGACCACAGGAAAACTGGGCTTTCTTT	CASSPGPQENWAFF
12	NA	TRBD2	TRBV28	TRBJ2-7	TGTGCCAGCAGAGGACTAGCGTACGAGCAGTACTTC	CASRGLAYEQYF
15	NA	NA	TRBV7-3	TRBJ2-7	TGTGCCAGCAGCCCGACTAGTTACTCCCTATACGAGCAGTACTTC	CASSPTSYSLYEQYF
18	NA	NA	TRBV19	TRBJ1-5	TGTGCCAGTAGTCCCTGGCAGGGTGCGGTGGCCCTTAATCAGCCCCAGCATTTT	CASSPWQGAVALNQPQHF
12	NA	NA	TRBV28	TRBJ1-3	TGTGCCAGCAGCATGACAGGAAACACCATATATTTT	CASSMTGNTIYF
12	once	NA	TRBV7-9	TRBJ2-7	TGTGCCAGCAGCTTAATGAGGTACGAGCAGTACTTC	CASSLMRYEQYF
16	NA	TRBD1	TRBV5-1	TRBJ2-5	TGCGCCAGCAGCTTGGCTGAGACAGGGCTTGGAGAGACCCAGTACTTC	CASSLAETGLGETQYF
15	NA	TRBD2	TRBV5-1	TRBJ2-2	TGCGCCAGCAGCTTCCAGCGGGGGAACACCGGGGAGCTGTTTTTT	CASSFQRGNTGELFF
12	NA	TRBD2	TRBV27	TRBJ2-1	TGTGCCAGCAGTTTTGGCGGGAGGGCCAAGTTCTTC	CASSFGGRAKFF
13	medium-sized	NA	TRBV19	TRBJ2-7	TGTGCCAGTAGTATATCGCTAGCAGCCGAGCAGTACTTC	CASSISLAAEQYF
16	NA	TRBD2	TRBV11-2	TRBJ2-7	TGTGCCAGCAGCTCTCCAACTAGCGGGATGCCCTACGAGCAGTACTTC	CASSSPTSGMPYEQYF
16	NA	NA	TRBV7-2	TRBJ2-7	TGTGCCAGCAGCTCTTACGCCGGGACCACCCGGGGGGAGCAGTACTTC	CASSSYAGTTRGEQYF
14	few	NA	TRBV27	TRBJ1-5	TGTGCCAGCAGTTTAGGGGGGAGCAATCAGCCCCAGCATTTT	CASSLGGSNQPQHF